Listed below are T cell receptor beta chains from one sample, sequenced in a study of blood T cell repertoires in COVID-19. Method: immunoSEQ multiplex PCR; TCRdb's copy keeps in-frame clones and lacks some. The table lists under 70,000 clones, 90% to 95% of them singletons. The specimen was peripheral blood. These receptors all come from a woman aged 60-75 years with active or convalescent COVID-19. Both conserved end residues are part of each CDR3. D genes are given only for firm matches. The size of a clone is reported for some rows only, either as once, few or many, or as a class for expanded clones.

cdr3_aa: CASRQGKGEGYTF; cdr3_nt: TGTGCCAGCAGACAGGGTAAAGGGGAAGGCTACACCTTC; clone_size: -; j_call: TRBJ1-2; v_call: TRBV28; d_call: -
cdr3_aa: CASSEPGQGATGELFF; cdr3_nt: TGTGCCAGCAGTGAACCCGGACAGGGGGCAACCGGGGAGCTGTTTTTT; clone_size: -; j_call: TRBJ2-2; v_call: TRBV25-1; d_call: TRBD1
cdr3_aa: CASSPGGTGELFF; cdr3_nt: TGTGCCAGCAGTCCAGGGGGAACCGGGGAGCTGTTTTTT; clone_size: -; j_call: TRBJ2-2; v_call: TRBV6-5; d_call: TRBD1
cdr3_aa: CASSPPQGNQPQHF; cdr3_nt: TGTGCCAGCAGTCCGCCCCAGGGCAATCAGCCCCAGCATTTT; clone_size: once; j_call: TRBJ1-5; v_call: TRBV28; d_call: -
cdr3_aa: CASSSIARPDTQYF; cdr3_nt: TGTGCCAGCAGTTCGATAGCGAGACCAGATACGCAGTATTTT; clone_size: once; j_call: TRBJ2-3; v_call: TRBV28; d_call: -
cdr3_aa: CASSVGAREQFF; cdr3_nt: TGTGCCAGCAGTGTAGGGGCCAGGGAGCAGTTCTTC; clone_size: -; j_call: TRBJ2-1; v_call: TRBV2; d_call: -
cdr3_aa: CASSQTYSGANVLTF; cdr3_nt: TGTGCCAGCAGCCAAACTTACTCTGGGGCCAACGTCCTGACTTTC; clone_size: -; j_call: TRBJ2-6; v_call: TRBV3-1/TRBV3-2; d_call: -
cdr3_aa: CASSKRTGTGTSPLHF; cdr3_nt: TGTGCCAGCAGCAAAAGAACCGGGACAGGGACTTCACCCCTCCACTTT; clone_size: -; j_call: TRBJ1-6; v_call: TRBV7-2; d_call: TRBD1
cdr3_aa: CASRAGTEAFF; cdr3_nt: TGTGCCAGCAGAGCAGGGACTGAAGCTTTCTTT; clone_size: -; j_call: TRBJ1-1; v_call: TRBV6-4; d_call: -
cdr3_aa: CATSAQGLAQDEQFF; cdr3_nt: TGTGCCACCAGTGCCCAGGGACTAGCGCAGGATGAGCAGTTCTTC; clone_size: -; j_call: TRBJ2-1; v_call: TRBV24-1; d_call: TRBD2
cdr3_aa: CASISVAGKVNEQFF; cdr3_nt: TGTGCCAGCATTTCCGTAGCGGGAAAGGTCAATGAGCAGTTCTTC; clone_size: -; j_call: TRBJ2-1; v_call: TRBV6-1; d_call: TRBD2
cdr3_aa: CATSRGSGNQPQHF; cdr3_nt: TGTGCCACCAGCAGAGGGTCGGGCAATCAGCCCCAGCATTTT; clone_size: -; j_call: TRBJ1-5; v_call: TRBV15; d_call: -
cdr3_aa: CASSLQGLGNEQFF; cdr3_nt: TGTGCCAGCAGCCTCCAGGGCCTGGGCAATGAGCAGTTCTTC; clone_size: -; j_call: TRBJ2-1; v_call: TRBV3-1/TRBV3-2; d_call: -
cdr3_aa: CASSGSGGRGETQYF; cdr3_nt: TGTGCCAGCAGCGGTAGCGGGGGGCGGGGAGAGACCCAGTACTTC; clone_size: -; j_call: TRBJ2-5; v_call: TRBV9; d_call: TRBD2
cdr3_aa: CASSFRRDRGQETQYF; cdr3_nt: TGTGCCAGCAGCTTTCGCCGGGACAGGGGGCAAGAGACCCAGTACTTC; clone_size: -; j_call: TRBJ2-5; v_call: TRBV3-1/TRBV3-2; d_call: TRBD1
cdr3_aa: CASSPGGYEQYF; cdr3_nt: TGTGCCAGCAGCCCCGGCGGGTACGAGCAGTACTTC; clone_size: -; j_call: TRBJ2-7; v_call: TRBV12-3/TRBV12-4; d_call: -
cdr3_aa: CASSSQAGKRPQHF; cdr3_nt: TGTGCCAGCAGCTCCCAGGCGGGGAAGAGGCCCCAGCATTTT; clone_size: -; j_call: TRBJ1-5; v_call: TRBV7-2; d_call: -
cdr3_aa: CAIHGQGDTGELFF; cdr3_nt: TGTGCCATCCATGGACAGGGGGACACCGGGGAGCTGTTTTTT; clone_size: -; j_call: TRBJ2-2; v_call: TRBV10-3; d_call: TRBD1
cdr3_aa: CASNPQGSTDTQYF; cdr3_nt: TGTGCCAGTAACCCTCAGGGGAGCACAGATACGCAGTATTTT; clone_size: -; j_call: TRBJ2-3; v_call: TRBV19; d_call: -
cdr3_aa: CASSLGIELVPPSYEQYF; cdr3_nt: TGTGCCAGCAGCCTGGGTATAGAACTAGTTCCGCCATCCTACGAGCAGTACTTC; clone_size: -; j_call: TRBJ2-7; v_call: TRBV7-9; d_call: -
cdr3_aa: CASISPGNTEAFF; cdr3_nt: TGCGCCAGCATCAGTCCAGGGAACACTGAAGCTTTCTTT; clone_size: -; j_call: TRBJ1-1; v_call: TRBV4-1; d_call: -
cdr3_aa: CASSQDREYGYTF; cdr3_nt: TGTGCCAGCAGTCAGGACAGGGAGTATGGCTACACCTTC; clone_size: -; j_call: TRBJ1-2; v_call: TRBV6-2/TRBV6-3; d_call: TRBD1
cdr3_aa: CASSAAAGVNTEAFF; cdr3_nt: TGCGCCAGCAGTGCGGCTGCAGGGGTGAACACTGAAGCTTTCTTT; clone_size: -; j_call: TRBJ1-1; v_call: TRBV10-2; d_call: -
cdr3_aa: CAWRPLRDEQFF; cdr3_nt: TGTGCCTGGAGGCCCCTCAGGGATGAGCAGTTCTTC; clone_size: -; j_call: TRBJ2-1; v_call: TRBV30; d_call: -
cdr3_aa: CASSSGGLTGIAYEQYF; cdr3_nt: TGTGCCAGCAGTTCGGGGGGCCTGACAGGTATCGCCTACGAGCAGTACTTC; clone_size: -; j_call: TRBJ2-7; v_call: TRBV27; d_call: -
cdr3_aa: CATSDDLLAGASYNEQFF; cdr3_nt: TGTGCCACCAGTGACGATTTACTAGCGGGGGCTTCCTACAATGAGCAGTTCTTC; clone_size: -; j_call: TRBJ2-1; v_call: TRBV24-1; d_call: TRBD2
cdr3_aa: CASSLTGGEEKLFF; cdr3_nt: TGTGCCAGCAGCCTAACAGGGGGAGAGGAAAAACTGTTTTTT; clone_size: -; j_call: TRBJ1-4; v_call: TRBV28; d_call: TRBD1
cdr3_aa: CASSSRGEQFF; cdr3_nt: TGTGCCAGCAGTTCTCGGGGTGAGCAGTTCTTC; clone_size: once; j_call: TRBJ2-1; v_call: TRBV28; d_call: -
cdr3_aa: CASSLALLGQGHNNEQFF; cdr3_nt: TGTGCCAGCAGCTTAGCCCTCCTAGGACAGGGTCACAATAATGAGCAGTTCTTC; clone_size: -; j_call: TRBJ2-1; v_call: TRBV7-2; d_call: TRBD1
cdr3_aa: CASSQEGRSTYEQYF; cdr3_nt: TGTGCCAGCAGCCAAGAGGGCAGGTCTACCTACGAGCAGTACTTC; clone_size: -; j_call: TRBJ2-7; v_call: TRBV3-1/TRBV3-2; d_call: -
cdr3_aa: CASSPNVNEQYF; cdr3_nt: TGTGCCAGCTCACCAAATGTCAACGAGCAGTACTTC; clone_size: -; j_call: TRBJ2-7; v_call: TRBV18; d_call: -
cdr3_aa: CASSPRLAGASTDTQYF; cdr3_nt: TGTGCCAGCAGCCCCCGACTAGCGGGGGCTAGCACAGATACGCAGTATTTT; clone_size: -; j_call: TRBJ2-3; v_call: TRBV7-6; d_call: TRBD2
cdr3_aa: CATSRVKGHEQFF; cdr3_nt: TGTGCCACCAGCAGAGTGAAGGGGCATGAGCAGTTCTTC; clone_size: -; j_call: TRBJ2-1; v_call: TRBV15; d_call: -
cdr3_aa: CASSVEGLGGYTF; cdr3_nt: TGTGCCAGCAGCGTGGAGGGGCTAGGCGGCTACACCTTC; clone_size: -; j_call: TRBJ1-2; v_call: TRBV9; d_call: -
cdr3_aa: CASGLSGANVLTF; cdr3_nt: TGTGCTAGTGGCCTGTCTGGGGCCAACGTCCTGACTTTC; clone_size: -; j_call: TRBJ2-6; v_call: TRBV12-5; d_call: -
cdr3_aa: CAWSPGGYGYTF; cdr3_nt: TGTGCCTGGAGTCCGGGAGGGTATGGCTACACCTTC; clone_size: -; j_call: TRBJ1-2; v_call: TRBV30; d_call: -
cdr3_aa: CASSPGLATYNEQFF; cdr3_nt: TGTGCCAGCAGCCCGGGACTAGCGACCTACAATGAGCAGTTCTTC; clone_size: once; j_call: TRBJ2-1; v_call: TRBV27; d_call: TRBD2
cdr3_aa: CASRGTGGGGYTF; cdr3_nt: TGTGCCAGCAGGGGGACAGGGGGAGGTGGCTACACCTTC; clone_size: -; j_call: TRBJ1-2; v_call: TRBV6-5; d_call: TRBD1
cdr3_aa: CASSSGLGGETQYF; cdr3_nt: TGTGCCAGCAGCTCGGGACTAGGAGGTGAGACCCAGTACTTC; clone_size: -; j_call: TRBJ2-5; v_call: TRBV7-9; d_call: TRBD2
cdr3_aa: CAWSDSSGNTIYF; cdr3_nt: TGTGCCTGGAGCGACAGCTCTGGAAACACCATATATTTT; clone_size: -; j_call: TRBJ1-3; v_call: TRBV30; d_call: -
cdr3_aa: CASSIRLAGNNEQFF; cdr3_nt: TGTGCCAGTAGTATAAGATTAGCGGGAAACAATGAGCAGTTCTTC; clone_size: -; j_call: TRBJ2-1; v_call: TRBV19; d_call: TRBD2
cdr3_aa: CASSLIVLSGNTIYF; cdr3_nt: TGTGCCAGCAGCTTAATCGTACTCTCTGGAAACACCATATATTTT; clone_size: -; j_call: TRBJ1-3; v_call: TRBV7-9; d_call: -
cdr3_aa: CATSPRTGAYGYTF; cdr3_nt: TGTGCCACCAGCCCCCGGACAGGGGCCTATGGCTACACCTTC; clone_size: -; j_call: TRBJ1-2; v_call: TRBV15; d_call: TRBD1
cdr3_aa: CASSLAEGRRNQPQHF; cdr3_nt: TGTGCCAGCAGCTTAGCCGAAGGGAGAAGAAATCAGCCCCAGCATTTT; clone_size: -; j_call: TRBJ1-5; v_call: TRBV7-8; d_call: -
cdr3_aa: CASSSGLAGDDEQFF; cdr3_nt: TGTGCCAGCAGTTCCGGACTAGCGGGAGACGATGAGCAGTTCTTC; clone_size: -; j_call: TRBJ2-1; v_call: TRBV28; d_call: TRBD2
cdr3_aa: CASRIPYGVGGNTIYF; cdr3_nt: TGTGCCAGTAGGATTCCCTACGGGGTCGGCGGAAACACCATATATTTT; clone_size: -; j_call: TRBJ1-3; v_call: TRBV19; d_call: -